The 13 T cell receptor beta chains given below trace back to one sample, sequenced in a study of cytomegalovirus exposure and HLA in healthy donors. Amplification used 60 Vbeta primers and 13 Jbeta primers. Generated by immunoSEQ multiplex PCR, the TCRdb table keeps only in-frame clones and is missing some. The sample has approximately 110,000 clones, roughly 15% seen once; the top ten hold 1.5% to 2%. Sequencing used PBMCs. Receptors were obtained from a woman aged 18-29 years in good health and CMV-seronegative.

This clone has more than one count but fewer than ten. The chain recombines TRBV2 with TRBJ2-3; 13 bases map to TRBD2. Germline CDR1 and CDR2: SNHLY and FYNNEI. V lost 1 base, J lost 4 bases, and 8 bases stayed unmatched. The CDR3 runs 18 residues. The CDR3 loop reads CASSEVTSGRISPDTQYF. CDR3 bases: TGTGCCAGCAGTGAAGTGACTAGCGGGAGGATTTCCCCAGATACGCAGTATTTT.

The chain recombines TRBV4-2 with TRBJ2-7; D may be TRBD1 (7 bases). Germline V lookup: CDR1 LGHNA, CDR2 YNFKEQ. This CDR3 is 14 amino acids long. V was clipped by 4 bases and J by 3 bases, with 13 bases between them. CDR3 coding DNA: TGTGCCAGCAGCCTCCGGCGGGACAGCTACGAGCAGTACTTC. The encoded protein is CASSLRRDSYEQYF.

This clone occurred a few times. V usage is TRBV10-2 and J usage is TRBJ2-7; possibly TRBD1 for D (7 bases). From germline, CDR1 is WSHSY and CDR2 SAAADI. The length of the CDR3 is 16 residues. V dropped 1 base and J dropped 0 bases, with 13 bases sitting between them. CDR3 amino acids: CASSELGGTDSYEQYF. CDR3 bases: TGCGCCAGCAGTGAGTTAGGGGGGACAGACTCCTACGAGCAGTACTTC.

The chain joins TRBV5-1 to TRBJ2-7, with D possibly being TRBD2 (6 bases). CDR1 SGHRS and CDR2 YFSETQ come from the germline V gene. Trimming removed 1 base at V and 3 bases at J, with 17 bases between. The CDR3 contains 16 residues. CDR3 sequence reads: CASSLYDWDLHYEQYF. DNA for the CDR3: TGCGCCAGCAGCTTGTACGATTGGGACTTACACTACGAGCAGTACTTC.

This clone appeared a few times. The chain combines TRBV19 with TRBJ2-7; the match to TRBD2 covers 9 bases. This CDR3 comprises 12 residues. Germline CDR1 and CDR2: LNHDA and SQIVND (reference sequence). With V trimmed by 9 bases and J by 5 bases, 5 bases remained unmatched. The CDR3 DNA reads as TGTGCCAGCACTAGCGGGTCCCACGAGCAGTACTTC. It encodes CASTSGSHEQYF.

This clone showed up just a few times. The rearrangement links TRBV7-2 to TRBJ1-5; weak D call: TRBD1 (6 bases). This CDR3 comprises 14 residues. Trimming left V 10 bases short and J 4 bases short, with 17 bases between. Germline V lookup: CDR1 SGHTA, CDR2 FQGNSA. The CDR3 nucleotides are TGTGCCACCACGGGGGGCGTAGGAAATCAGCCCCAGCATTTT. This translates into CATTGGVGNQPQHF.

This clone was seen only a few times. CDR3 nucleotides: TGTGCCATCAGTGATGGCAGGAGGGAGACCCAGTACTTC. Amino acids: CAISDGRRETQYF. The rearrangement joins TRBV10-3 to TRBJ2-5; D perhaps matches TRBD2 (5 bases). This CDR3 comprises 13 residues. The V gene's germline CDR1 is ENHRY and CDR2 SYGVKD. V was trimmed by 3 bases and J by 5 bases, leaving 10 bases between them.

This clone was seen only a few times. The rearrangement uses TRBV5-4 and TRBJ2-7; TRBD2 aligns across 8 bases. J was trimmed by 5 bases and V by 1 base; bases with no gene match: 5. The length of the CDR3 is 14 residues. CDR1 is SGHNT and CDR2 is YYREEE in the germline V gene (reference sequence). CDR3 sequence: CASSLSGRGHEQYF. The CDR3 nucleotides are TGTGCCAGCAGCTTGTCCGGGAGGGGTCACGAGCAGTACTTC.

The chain couples TRBV28 to TRBJ1-1; 7 positions agree with TRBD1. The junction had 5 bases not matched to a gene; V was cut back by 4 bases and J by 3 bases. Germline CDR1 is MDHEN and CDR2 is SYDVKM. This CDR3 spans 14 amino acids. The DNA for the CDR3 is TGTGCCAGCAGTTCCCCAGGGGGAGACACTGAAGCTTTCTTT. This codes for CASSSPGGDTEAFF.

This clone came up a few times. V and J are TRBV13 and TRBJ2-7; D call uncertain. Trimming shortened V by 5 bases and J by 0 bases, and 14 bases separated the two germline ends. In germline, CDR1 is PRHDT, CDR2 FYEKMQ (reference sequence). The CDR3 totals 15 residues. The CDR3: CASSPGLRSSYEQYF. The CDR3, as DNA: TGTGCCAGCAGCCCCGGCCTTCGGAGCTCCTACGAGCAGTACTTC.

The rearrangement joins TRBV20-1 to TRBJ2-7; D uncertain. Germline CDR1 DFQATT, CDR2 SNEGSKA (reference sequence). The CDR3 loop spans 11 amino acids. V lost 7 bases and J 1 base, leaving 8 bases between the germline ends. CDR3 nucleotide sequence: TGCAGTGTGAGAGTTTCCTACGAGCAGTACTTC. Its translation: CSVRVSYEQYF.

This clone has only a few counts. This chain joins TRBV27 and TRBJ1-5, with D hard to call. Per germline, CDR1 MNHEY and CDR2 SMNVEV (reference sequence). This CDR3 is 15 amino acids long. V gave up 5 bases and J gave up 7 bases, with 18 bases separating them. The CDR3 region has the DNA TGTGCCAGCAGTCCGGCCCTACCCACGGGGCAGCCCCAGCATTTT. Protein product: CASSPALPTGQPQHF.

This clone appeared a few times. The rearrangement uses TRBV9 and TRBJ2-5; TRBD2 matches 9 bases. This CDR3 has 14 amino acids. The junction had 4 bases not matched to a gene; V was cut back by 3 bases and J by 4 bases. CDR1 is SGDLS and CDR2 is YYNGEE in the germline V gene. CDR3 DNA sequence: TGTGCCAGCAGCGGCGGGGGGGGGCGAGAGACCCAGTACTTC. Its translation is CASSGGGGRETQYF. The variable domain in full, completed from reference TRBV9 and TRBJ2-5, reads DSGVTQTPKHLITATGQRVTLRCSPRSGDLSVYWYQQSLDQGLQFLIQYYNGEERAKGNILERFSAQQFPDLHSELNLSSLELGDSALYFCASSGGGGRETQYFGPGTRLLVL.